Listed here are 5 T cell receptor beta chains from one sample, sequenced in a study of T cell responses to AZD1222 COVID-19 vaccine. Here immunoSEQ multiplex PCR was the method, and the copy in TCRdb shows in-frame clones only, minus some. The table records about 140,000 clones, just over 90% of them present only once. Here the sequenced sample was peripheral blood, taken on day 0 of AZD1222 vaccination. These receptor sequences come from an adult in good health.

J is TRBJ2-3 and V is TRBV19; D is unresolved. Per germline, CDR1 LNHDA and CDR2 SQIVND (reference sequence). The CDR3 spans 11 residues. V gave up 4 bases and J gave up 6 bases, with 5 bases separating them. CDR3 residues: CASSTTDTQYF. CDR3 bases: TGTGCCAGTAGTACCACGGATACGCAGTATTTT.

The chain has TRBV6-5 and TRBJ1-3; weak D call: TRBD1 (6 bases). The CDR3 totals 14 residues. V was trimmed by 5 bases and J by 4 bases, leaving 12 bases between them. CDR1 MNHEY and CDR2 SVGAGI come from the germline V gene. The CDR3: CASSTGAGGNTIYF. In DNA, the CDR3 is TGTGCCAGCAGTACGGGGGCAGGGGGAAACACCATATATTTT.

The chain joins TRBV7-9 to TRBJ1-2; perhaps TRBD1 as D (5 bases). CDR3 length: 14 residues. Germline V gene lookup returns CDR1 SEHNR and CDR2 FQNEAQ (reference sequence). V lost 7 bases and J lost 2, with 14 bases in between. The CDR3 loop reads CASTPGHLNYGYTF. In DNA, the CDR3 is TGTGCCAGCACCCCAGGACACTTGAACTATGGCTACACCTTC.

The chain carries TRBV3-1 (or the pseudogene TRBV3-2) and TRBJ1-3; D is unclear. The V and J ends lost 0 bases and 3 bases respectively, with 9 bases between them. This CDR3 contains 15 residues. Per germline, CDR1 LGHDT and CDR2 YNNKEL (reference sequence). The CDR3 nucleotides read TGTGCCAGCAGCCAAGATTCCCGGATTGGAAACACCATATATTTT. This sequence encodes CASSQDSRIGNTIYF.

This clone was detected only once. The genes are TRBV7-9 and TRBJ1-3; tentative D call: TRBD1 (6 bases). This CDR3 has 16 amino acids. Germline CDR1 and CDR2: SEHNR and FQNEAQ (reference sequence). V lost 5 bases, J lost 0 bases, and 14 bases lay in between. CDR3 residues: CASSPWTVHSGNTIYF. Written as DNA, the CDR3 is TGTGCCAGCAGCCCATGGACAGTACACTCTGGAAACACCATATATTTT.